This TCR beta chain was recovered during a study of shared clonotypes between healthy human individuals. In the study overall: The people who gave samples were a couple of women and three men aged 18 to 49. The plates for each donor numbered three CD4 naive, three CD4 memory, two CD8 naive and one CD8 memory. General study findings and limits: With several donors compared, around 5.4% of naive CD4 clonotypes were shared.

Between the trimmed V and J ends, which lost 4 bases and 2 bases, there was a span of 12 bases. The CDR3 is 15 amino acids. Germline CDR1 and CDR2: SNHLY and FYNNEI. Concerning this clone itself: Its matching antigen is unknown.

CD4+ cells underwent separation, giving CD45RA+ naive and CD45RA-negative memory subsets. The data were produced by immunoSEQ multiplex PCR, yet TCRdb's version contains in-frame clones alone and is incomplete. The repertoire holds 1,400,000 or so clones, approximately 98.5% seen once, with around 0.33% in the top ten. Sequencing was done on a sample of naive CD4+ T cells sorted from blood. Subset described: CD45RA+ positively selected. The V and J genes are TRBV2 and TRBJ1-5; D is uncertain. The sequence was obtained from a man between 25 and 39 years old in good health. In DNA form, the CDR3 reads TGTGCCAGCAGTGGCCGGGGAGGTGGCAATCAGCCCCAGCATTTT. As protein: CASSGRGGGNQPQHF.